This T cell receptor (beta chain) was documented in a study of cytomegalovirus exposure and HLA in healthy donors. The V gene end was trimmed by 4 bases and the J gene end by 1 base; junction bases not matched to a gene: 6. The CDR3 sequence is 16 residues long. The germline V gene encodes CDR1 SGHAT and CDR2 FQNNGV. Donors consisted of healthy bone marrow donors. The study ran its PCR with 60 Vbeta and 13 Jbeta primers. TCRdb's copy holds only in-frame clones and misses some; the assay was immunoSEQ multiplex PCR. The table records 150,000 or so clones, 70% to 85% of them present only once. V gene TRBV11-2 combines with J gene TRBJ2-5; 10 positions agree with TRBD2. This receptor was obtained from a man aged 25-40 years in good health and CMV-seronegative. The sequencing input was PBMCs. The chain's CDR3 is CASSSFLAGGQETQYF. The CDR3 DNA is TGTGCCAGCAGCTCTTTCTTAGCGGGGGGCCAAGAGACCCAGTACTTC.